This TCR beta chain was sequenced for a study of PD-L1 blockade in urothelial cancer. In the study overall: Before enrollment, 0 to 3 chemotherapy regimens had been given to patients. After treatment start, blood was analyzed at 3 weeks (second dose) and at 6 weeks.

Repertoires were generated with immunoSEQ multiplex PCR, while TCRdb's copy carries only in-frame clones and drops some. Here the sample spans 90,000 or so clones, around 90% being singletons. Note on this clone: The antigen is undetermined.

Study results and limitations: Pretreatment TCR clonality in blood, when below the median, was predictive of better survival. At the 3-week point, tumor-associated blood clones expanded more in durable-benefit patients.

Stated time point: pretreatment peripheral blood. The receptor was isolated from a man aged 55 to 70 with urothelial cancer. Sequenced material: PBMCs, taken around atezolizumab (anti-PD-L1) treatment.

The CDR3 loop reads CAISEGQGMDANTEAFF. As DNA, the CDR3 is TGTGCCATCAGTGAGGGACAGGGGATGGATGCGAACACTGAAGCTTTCTTT. The chain combines TRBV10-3 with TRBJ1-1; 9 positions match TRBD1. The ends lost 2 bases at V and 1 base at J; junction bases unmatched: 8. Germline assignment: CDR1 ENHRY and CDR2 SYGVKD. This CDR3 is built from 17 residues.